The source of this TCR beta chain is a study of STAT5B mutations in CD4+ large granular lymphocyte leukemia. Sequencing was performed with immunoSEQ multiplex PCR; in TCRdb, only in-frame clones are kept and a portion is missing. The sample consists of 30,000 to 35,000 clones, approximately 82% of them appearing once. Germline V gene sequence: CDR1 MGHRA, CDR2 YSYEKL. The V gene end was trimmed by 0 bases and the J gene end by 4 bases; junction bases not matched to a gene: 11. The length of the CDR3 is 19 residues. This clonotype was sampled from a human donor in good health. Sequencing was carried out using CD4+ T cells from blood buffy coats. This chain uses TRBV4-1 with TRBJ2-3, with 12 bases that match TRBD2. The CDR3 spells CASSQDIVASGGASDTQYF. In nucleotides, the CDR3 is TGCGCCAGCAGCCAAGACATCGTAGCTAGCGGGGGGGCCTCAGATACGCAGTATTTT.